Below, 6 T cell receptor beta chains from the same sample are listed, as sequenced in a study of T cell responses to AZD1222 COVID-19 vaccine (dated by TCRdb to 2020 to 2023). In light of the paper, this sample's time point label describes: about 28 days (+/-7) after the second vaccine dose. Library preparation used the immunoSEQ multiplex PCR assay. TCRdb stores this immuneACCESS table with in-frame sequences only. Part of the clones is absent; in the studies checked, under half of the shortfall reflects unresolved V genes, and no reason is known for the rest. The sample records about 69,000 clones, less than 85% of which are singletons. Nearly 25% of the sample is taken by the ten largest. The specimen was peripheral blood, collected 28 days after the second AZD1222 dose. The receptors were sampled from an adult who received the AZD1222 COVID-19 vaccine.

This clone was detected only a few times. The rearrangement uses TRBV18 and TRBJ2-7; possible D gene TRBD1, 6 bases. The CDR3 contains 13 residues. V was cut by 2 bases and J by 3 bases, with 8 bases left in between. Germline V gene sequence: CDR1 KGHSH, CDR2 LQKENI. The CDR3 protein is CASSPTGSYEQYF. CDR3 bases: TGTGCCAGCTCACCAACAGGGAGCTACGAGCAGTACTTC.

The V call is TRBV18, the J call TRBJ1-1; D not resolved. The V and J ends lost 3 bases and 1 base respectively, with 18 bases between them. This CDR3 has 17 residues. The germline V gene has CDR1 KGHSH and CDR2 LQKENI. CDR3 residues: CASSPPTGMRENTEAFF. The CDR3 region has the DNA TGTGCCAGCTCACCGCCTACGGGTATGCGGGAGAACACTGAAGCTTTCTTT. The whole variable domain, remainder taken from reference TRBV18 and TRBJ1-1, is NAGVMQNPRHLVRRRGQEARLRCSPMKGHSHVYWYRQLPEEGLKFMVYLQKENIIDESGMPKERFSAEFPKEGPSILRIQQVVRGDSAAYFCASSPPTGMRENTEAFFGQGTRLTVV.

As DNA, the CDR3 is TGCGCCAGCCGGACCGGGACAGGGGGTACGTCTGGAAACACCATATATTTT. This translates into CASRTGTGGTSGNTIYF. The chain has TRBV5-1 and TRBJ1-3; 11 bases match TRBD1. Germline CDR1 reads SGHRS; CDR2 reads YFSETQ. J lost 1 base, V lost 7 bases, and 10 bases had no gene match. The CDR3 sequence is 17 residues long.

This chain uses TRBV14 with TRBJ2-1, with D maybe TRBD1 (5 bases). The CDR3 runs to 13 residues. The V and J ends lost 0 bases and 13 bases respectively, with 13 bases between them. The germline V gene has CDR1 SGHDN and CDR2 FVKESK. The CDR3 loop is CASSQDLGRVQFF. Written as DNA, the CDR3 is TGTGCCAGCAGCCAAGATTTGGGGCGAGTTCAGTTCTTC.

The V and J genes are TRBV7-9 and TRBJ1-6; D is unresolved. Germline V gene sequence: CDR1 SEHNR, CDR2 FQNEAQ (reference sequence). The V end lost 5 bases, the J end lost 5 bases, and 4 bases lay between the germline ends. CDR3 size: 12 residues. CDR3 nucleotide sequence: TGTGCCAGCAGCGGGCATAATTCACCCCTCCACTTT. Translated: CASSGHNSPLHF.

This clone occurred a few times. The chain carries TRBV19 and TRBJ2-4, with a weak D call TRBD1 (6 bases). CDR1 is LNHDA, CDR2 SQIVND, per germline (reference sequence). The CDR3 totals 15 residues. Deletions cut 5 bases from V and 8 bases from J, with 19 bases between. The DNA of the CDR3 is TGTGCCAGTAGTCATCTTTTTGGGCGACAGGACATTCAGTACTTC. This gives the protein CASSHLFGRQDIQYF.